The source of this T cell receptor (beta chain) is a study of blood T cell repertoires in COVID-19. This clone was recorded only once. Sequencing used immunoSEQ multiplex PCR; TCRdb keeps in-frame clones, though not all of them. The sample lists 25,000 to 30,000 clones, 70% to 85% seen once, with about 39% in the top ten. V dropped 1 base and J dropped 5 bases, with 14 bases sitting between them. Germline CDR1 is MGHRA and CDR2 is YSYEKL. There are 15 residues in the CDR3. The V gene is TRBV4-1, the J gene TRBJ2-5, with a possible D match to TRBD2 (5 bases). The receptor comes from a woman older than 75 with acute or convalescent COVID-19. The sample comprised peripheral blood. This chain's CDR3 is CASSQGRIGGETQYF. Here the CDR3 DNA reads TGCGCCAGCAGCCAAGGGCGGATCGGCGGGGAGACCCAGTACTTC.